This T cell receptor (beta chain) was observed in a study of identical twins. The study, taken as a whole, reports: Part of the zero-insertion signal could reflect confounding by invariant MAIT and iNKT cells.

The CDR3 spans 16 residues. V was clipped by 3 bases and J by 4 bases; unmatched bases: 5. CDR1 is ENHRY, CDR2 SYGVKD, per germline. TCRdb processed the 5' RACE reads anew with MiXCR; each CDR3 protein has one entry. The repertoire holds about 240,000 distinct CDR3 sequences, with about 11% as singletons. Concerning this clonotype itself: Its antigen is not identified.

Material for sequencing was memory T cells sorted from blood. The chain uses TRBV10-3 and TRBJ2-3; 12 positions match TRBD1. The source of this sequence is a man between 45 and 60 years old in good health. For the CDR3, the DNA is TGTGCCATCAGTGACCCGGGACAGGGGGCTGCAGATACGCAGTATTTT. Its protein product is CAISDPGQGAADTQYF.